The clone carrying this TCR beta chain was observed a handful of times. The antigen remains unidentified. The data were taken from a study of T cell repertoires in cytomegalovirus infection. Study summary: Indications of both CMV infection and matching HLA type were provided by public TCR beta signatures. Study-wide results and caveats: The ex vivo response was dominated by HLA-C-restricted CMV-specific TCR beta clonotypes. The study identified carriers of CMV plus the relevant HLA from cumulative public TCR beta family frequency.

TCRdb re-analysed the reads in MiXCR, keeping a single row per CDR3 protein. The sample has roughly 230,000 distinct CDR3 sequences, under 25% seen once; the top ten hold 15% to 20%. The receptor comes from a human donor in good health (CMV status not recorded). Some clones in this sample may be carry-over from other donors' samples. Specimen: CD8+ T cells from PBMCs.

The CDR3 region is CASSSSGGAPDTQYF. DNA for the CDR3: TGTGCCAGCAGTTCTAGCGGGGGGGCCCCAGATACGCAGTATTTT. J is TRBJ2-3 and V is TRBV28; 12 nucleotides agree with TRBD2. V shed 4 bases and J 4 bases; nucleotides not matched to a gene: 3. CDR1 is MDHEN, CDR2 SYDVKM, per germline. The CDR3 consists of 15 residues.